The rows below give T cell receptor beta chains drawn from one sample of a study of OX40 agonist ivuxolimab in advanced cancers. TCRdb's table, derived via immunoSEQ multiplex PCR, lists solely in-frame clones and lacks some. The sample shows about 67,000 clones, around nine tenths of them seen only once. Here the sequenced sample was CD4+ or CD8+ T cells sorted from blood, taken in a trial of the OX40 agonist ivuxolimab. The receptor source for this set is an adult with an advanced solid tumor such as melanoma, head and neck, liver or kidney cancer. The CDR3 runs from the conserved cysteine through the conserved F or W.

J gene,V gene,CDR3 protein
TRBJ2-7,TRBV10-3,CASGTSGNEQYF
TRBJ1-2,TRBV18,CASSPATGAYGYTF
TRBJ1-5,TRBV7-6,CASSPQGQGQPQHF
TRBJ2-2,TRBV19,CASSIGTGNTGELFF
TRBJ2-2,TRBV6-5,CASSYRSGSRSRELFF
TRBJ1-2,TRBV28,CASSLIGSYGYTF
TRBJ2-7,TRBV10-3,CAIKLDRASYEQYF
TRBJ1-4,TRBV19,CASSPPGQGIEKLFF
TRBJ1-3,TRBV11-2,CASRLQGSGNTIYF
TRBJ2-5,TRBV15,CATSRDPLGSETQYF
NA,TRBV6-6,CASTRDRLYEQYF
TRBJ1-2,TRBV6-5,CASTRGDHRSYGYTF
TRBJ1-5,TRBV28,CASSSATGAYQPQHF
TRBJ2-7,TRBV7-9,CASRAGTGLSYEQYF
TRBJ2-7,TRBV11-2,CASSPSDRAFYEQYF
TRBJ1-1,TRBV29-1,CSVGQMNTEAFF
TRBJ2-7,TRBV5-1,CASSATGSSYEQYF
TRBJ1-2,TRBV5-4,CASSFLRATANYGYTF
TRBJ1-2,TRBV10-3,CAISLGQDYGYTF
TRBJ1-6,TRBV10-2,CASSDPSALGGERNSPLHF
TRBJ1-1,TRBV7-2,CASSIQWGGEAFF
TRBJ2-7,TRBV7-9,CASSFYLGESTYEQYF
TRBJ2-3,TRBV4-3,CASSQDRGSGSADTQYF
TRBJ1-2,TRBV11-3,CASSLHTRQNYGYTF
TRBJ1-2,TRBV19,CASSLGRNYGYTF
TRBJ2-2,TRBV23-1,CASSHHGTENTGELFF